This TCR beta chain stems from a study of blood T cell repertoires in COVID-19. Assay used: immunoSEQ multiplex PCR; TCRdb lists only in-frame clones, some missing. The profile covers around 280,000 clones, with 90% appearing a single time and about 1.7% taken by the ten largest. The V gene's germline CDR1 is SGHRS and CDR2 YFSETQ. V was trimmed by 4 bases and J by 5 bases, leaving 12 bases between them. This CDR3 spans 14 amino acids. This clone is a singleton in its sample. The chain uses TRBV5-1 and TRBJ2-2; D unclear. The origin of this receptor is a woman under 30 with acute COVID-19. Sequencing was done on a sample of PBMCs or T cells enriched from blood (not recorded which). In DNA form, the CDR3 reads TGCGCCAGCAGCAGAAGACTGGAGACCGGGGAGCTGTTTTTT. It yields the protein CASSRRLETGELFF.